This T cell receptor (beta chain) was profiled in a study of PD-1 blockade in classical Hodgkin lymphoma. Germline V lookup: CDR1 SGHTA, CDR2 FQGTGA. The CDR3 consists of 17 residues. V lost 0 bases and J lost 3, with 18 bases in between. As to time point: cycle 4 day 1 (C4D1), after more than 5 weeks of nivolumab. Every patient relapsed after autologous stem cell transplantation, and brentuximab vedotin exposure varied. Isolation of CD8+ T cells from thawed PBMCs used magnetic negative selection. General observations from the study: Reasons behind the repertoire differences stay unclear, perhaps disease activity or earlier therapy. The diversity seen at baseline in complete responders resembled that of newly diagnosed patients.

The repertoire was sequenced with immunoSEQ multiplex PCR; TCRdb's copy has only in-frame clones and lacks some. The sample consists of 7,000 or so clones, 60% of them appearing once. About this clone itself: The antigen is undetermined.

The clonotype comes from a human donor with classical Hodgkin lymphoma. This material consisted of CD8+ T cells from blood, taken before the fourth cycle of nivolumab. The chain couples TRBV7-3 to TRBJ2-7; D is ambiguous. The CDR3 loop reads CASSLTQEPRNFYEQYF. The CDR3, as DNA: TGTGCCAGCAGCTTAACGCAAGAACCTAGGAATTTCTACGAGCAGTACTTC.